This entry features one TCR beta chain sequence. The antigen remains unidentified. Antigen-specific CD4+ T cells expanded by the ViraFEST assay with viral peptide pools were then sequenced. Following an approximately 11-day culture, CD4+ T cells were purified. After about 2 million PBMC were placed in each well, they were cultured with 10 IU/ml IL-2 and roughly 10 ug/ml peptides. V was trimmed by 0 bases and J by 4 bases, leaving 15 bases between them. Germline V CDR1 and CDR2: LGHDT, YNNKEL (reference sequence). This CDR3 has 17 amino acids. These data originate in a study of vaccination effects on CD4 cells after COVID-19. Study-level findings and limits: Marked clonal contraction of both clone types appeared late after vaccination.

TCRdb keeps only in-frame clones here, not all; method: immunoSEQ multiplex PCR. The sample carries around 54,000 clones, roughly 80% recorded once. Here the sequenced sample was CD4+ T cells from PBMCs cultured with HCoV-229E spike peptides, taken before COVID-19 vaccination. The chain employs TRBV3-1 (or the pseudogene TRBV3-2) and TRBJ2-2; D might be TRBD1 (5 bases). The source is a human donor who received a COVID-19 vaccine. The CDR3 nucleotides are TGTGCCAGCAGCCAAGATGGGGCCCGGACGGCCACCGGGGAGCTGTTTTTT. Residues: CASSQDGARTATGELFF.